The 28 T cell receptor beta chains listed next were all sequenced from one sample in a study of CD8 T cells in ankylosing spondylitis. Study results and limitations: Among TCR beta sequences, a motif of fewer than 10 highly homologous variants appeared characteristic of ankylosing spondylitis blood.

These receptors' antigens are unknown. MiXCR, run by TCRdb on the 5' RACE reads, gives a single entry per CDR3 protein. The data show over 450,000 distinct CDR3 sequences, with more than 9.5% seen just once and under 7.5% held by the top ten. Sequenced input: blood, either unsorted or a sorted T cell fraction (not recorded which). These receptors originate from a male donor with ankylosing spondylitis.

The chain is built from TRBV29-1 and TRBJ2-3; D remains unclear. V was trimmed by 1 base and J by 0 bases, leaving 5 bases between them. The CDR3 loop spans 13 amino acids. CDR1 and CDR2 (germline): SQVTM, ANQGSEA. In DNA, the CDR3 is TGCAGCGTTGAAGGTCCTAGCACAGATACGCAGTATTTT. This sequence encodes CSVEGPSTDTQYF.

This clonotype has just a few counts. The genes are TRBV20-1 and TRBJ2-7; D possibly corresponds to TRBD2 (6 bases). This CDR3 comprises 14 residues. Germline V gene data show CDR1 as DFQATT and CDR2 as SNEGSKA (reference sequence). The V gene lost 4 bases and the J gene lost 4 bases, with 17 bases spanning the gap. CDR3 amino acids: CSATPGGRRYEQYF. The CDR3 nucleotides are TGCAGTGCTACCCCAGGAGGGAGGCGGTACGAGCAGTACTTC.

The rearrangement uses TRBV18 and TRBJ2-2; 7 bases map to TRBD1. The V gene end was trimmed by 3 bases and the J gene end by 1 base; junction bases not matched to a gene: 5. CDR1 and CDR2 from the germline V gene are KGHSH and LQKENI. There are 16 residues in the CDR3. In nucleotides, the CDR3 is TGTGCCAGCTCACCGTCCCGGGACAGGAACACCGGGGAGCTGTTTTTT. Translating it yields CASSPSRDRNTGELFF.

This rearrangement joins TRBV6-1 to TRBJ2-3, with TRBD2 matching 8 bases. V was clipped by 4 bases and J by 4 bases; unmatched bases: 4. Germline V gene sequence: CDR1 MNHNS, CDR2 SASEGT. CDR3 length equals 14 residues. The CDR3 region is CASSVAGGADTQYF. The CDR3 bases are TGTGCCAGCAGTGTAGCCGGGGGGGCAGATACGCAGTATTTT.

This clonotype came up many times. The gene calls are TRBV7-2 and TRBJ1-2; no firm D call. This CDR3 has 14 amino acids. Germline V CDR1 and CDR2: SGHTA, FQGNSA. Trimming removed 5 bases from V and 2 bases from J, with 12 bases in between. The CDR3 here is CASSPREENYGYTF. In nucleotides, the CDR3 is TGTGCCAGCAGCCCCCGGGAGGAGAACTATGGCTACACCTTC.

This clonotype was counted at least ten times. The gene calls are TRBV7-9 and TRBJ2-7, with 8 bases that match TRBD1. Germline trimming cut 4 bases from V and 5 bases from J; bases unmatched to any gene: 7. This CDR3 spans 14 amino acids. The germline CDR1 and CDR2 sequences are SEHNR and FQNEAQ (reference sequence). The CDR3 DNA reads as TGTGCCAGCAGCTCTTCAGGGGGCTACGACGAGCAGTACGTC. Translated: CASSSSGGYDEQYV.

This clonotype turned up a few times. The chain is built from TRBV20-1 and TRBJ2-7, with 8 bases matching TRBD2. Per the germline V gene, CDR1 is DFQATT and CDR2 is SNEGSKA (reference sequence). V gave up 0 bases and J gave up 3 bases; unmatched junction bases: 7. This CDR3 spans 15 amino acids. CDR3 sequence (DNA): TGCAGTGCTAGAGATCCAGGACTAGCAGACTACGAGCAGTACGTC. It codes for CSARDPGLADYEQYV.

This clonotype has ten or more counts. The rearrangement links TRBV5-1 to TRBJ2-2; D is undetermined. CDR3 length equals 14 residues. Germline CDR1 is SGHRS and CDR2 is YFSETQ. V shed 4 bases and J shed 2 bases, with 9 bases lying between them. The CDR3 sequence: CASSQDTNTGELFF. DNA of the CDR3: TGCGCCAGCAGCCAAGACACAAACACCGGGGAGCTGTTTTTT.

This clonotype was found a few times. The V gene is TRBV5-1, the J gene TRBJ2-1, with 12 bases identical to TRBD2. Trimming at V came to 3 bases and at J to 10 bases, leaving 11 bases not matched to a gene. This CDR3 region has 16 residues. Per germline, CDR1 SGHRS and CDR2 YFSETQ. CDR3 nucleotide sequence: TGCGCCAGCAGCTGGAAACAACTAGCGGGAGGAATAGAGCAGTTCTTC. Amino acids: CASSWKQLAGGIEQFF.

The chain combines TRBV10-2 with TRBJ2-1; D may be TRBD2 (7 bases). V lost 7 bases to trimming and J lost 5 bases, with 21 bases between them. Germline CDR1 and CDR2: WSHSY and SAAADI. The CDR3 spans 16 residues. The CDR3 DNA sequence: TGCGCCAGCACCCACCCCGTGGGGGGGCTCAACAATGAGCAGTTCTTC. Translation gives CASTHPVGGLNNEQFF.

This clonotype appeared many times. V and J are TRBV29-1 and TRBJ2-1, with D possibly called TRBD1 or TRBD2 (6 bases each). The germline V and J ends were trimmed by 5 bases and 5 bases, with 25 bases remaining between them. The CDR3 spans 17 residues. Germline CDR1 reads SQVTM; CDR2 reads ANQGSEA. CDR3 in amino acids: CSVQRRGRESPDNEQFF. The DNA of the CDR3 is TGCAGCGTTCAGAGGAGGGGGAGAGAGTCACCCGACAATGAGCAGTTCTTC.

V gene TRBV28 combines with J gene TRBJ2-3; D is undetermined. Per germline, CDR1 MDHEN and CDR2 SYDVKM. V lost 3 bases to trimming and J lost 0 bases, with 7 bases between them. CDR3 length equals 14 residues. The CDR3 sequence: CASSFKRSTDTQYF. The CDR3 nucleotides are TGTGCCAGCAGTTTCAAGAGAAGCACAGATACGCAGTATTTT.

This clonotype has just a few counts. V usage is TRBV20-1 and J usage is TRBJ2-1; either TRBD1 or TRBD2 may fit D (5 bases each). CDR3 length equals 14 residues. V dropped 3 bases and J dropped 2 bases, with 11 bases sitting between them. Looked up from germline, CDR1 is DFQATT and CDR2 is SNEGSKA (reference sequence). The CDR3 region has the DNA TGCAGTGCTAGTGGGGACGTCGCCTACAATGAGCAGTTCTTC. Its translation: CSASGDVAYNEQFF.

This clonotype was counted many times. The V call is TRBV12-3 or TRBV12-4, the J call TRBJ1-1, with D possibly matching TRBD1 (5 bases). The CDR3 is 12 residues long. Trimming left V 5 bases short and J 4 bases short, with 8 bases between. The CDR3, as DNA: TGTGCCAGCAGTCGCGACAGCACTGAAGCTTTCTTT. Translation gives CASSRDSTEAFF.

This clonotype was seen repeatedly, ten times or more. The rearrangement links TRBV29-1 to TRBJ2-3; the D is unclear. Trimming removed 7 bases at V and 0 bases at J, with 17 bases between. This CDR3 is built from 15 residues. Germline V CDR1 and CDR2: SQVTM, ANQGSEA. Here the CDR3 DNA reads TGCAGCGCTGTCTTAATGGCAACTAGCACAGATACGCAGTATTTT. This encodes CSAVLMATSTDTQYF.

The sample holds a few counts of this clonotype. The rearrangement links TRBV20-1 to TRBJ2-7; 7 bases agree with TRBD2. Germline V gene sequence: CDR1 DFQATT, CDR2 SNEGSKA (reference sequence). The trim removed 4 bases at V and 4 bases at J, leaving 4 bases unmatched. The CDR3 contains 12 residues. This chain's CDR3 is CSATGGSYEQYF. CDR3 in DNA: TGCAGTGCTACCGGGGGGTCTTACGAGCAGTACTTC.

The chain joins TRBV5-6 to TRBJ2-5, with 7 nucleotides matching TRBD2. CDR1 and CDR2 (germline): SGHDT, YYEEEE. V was clipped by 0 bases and J by 6 bases; unmatched bases: 8. The CDR3 sequence is 15 residues long. The CDR3 loop is CASSLGRRETKTQYF. For the CDR3, the DNA is TGTGCCAGCAGCTTGGGCCGGCGGGAGACCAAGACCCAGTACTTC.

This clonotype was detected only a few times. The chain uses TRBV27 and TRBJ2-7, with D possibly called TRBD1 or TRBD2 (6 bases each). CDR3 length equals 15 residues. V lost 7 bases to trimming and J lost 1 base, with 17 bases between them. CDR1 is MNHEY and CDR2 is SMNVEV in the germline V gene (reference sequence). CDR3 sequence (DNA): TGTGCCAGCACTCCCGGAGGGGGAAGGTCCTACGAGCAGTACTTC. This encodes CASTPGGGRSYEQYF.

The rearrangement uses TRBV2 and TRBJ2-7; TRBD2 agrees at 9 bases. With V trimmed by 8 bases and J by 4 bases, 3 bases remained unmatched. Germline values: CDR1 SNHLY, CDR2 FYNNEI. This CDR3 region has 12 residues. The CDR3 sequence: CASGSGSYEQYV. In DNA, the CDR3 is TGTGCCAGCGGTAGCGGGAGTTACGAGCAGTACGTC.

This chain connects TRBV7-2 to TRBJ2-1; 7 nucleotides align to TRBD1. V lost 2 bases to trimming and J lost 8 bases; unmatched junction nucleotides: 9. This CDR3 region has 15 residues. The V gene's germline CDR1 is SGHTA and CDR2 FQGNSA. CDR3 bases: TGTGCCAGCAGCTTAAGTATACGCCAGGGGGATGAGCAGTTCTTC. Amino acid sequence: CASSLSIRQGDEQFF. The full variable domain, its missing parts supplied by reference TRBV7-2 and TRBJ2-1, is GAGVSQSPSNKVTEKGKDVELRCDPISGHTALYWYRQSLGQGLEFLIYFQGNSAPDKSGLPSDRFSAERTGGSVSTLTIQRTQQEDSAVYLCASSLSIRQGDEQFFGPGTRLTVL.

The CDR3 DNA reads as TGTGCCAGCAGCTCCCATTCGGGACAAAACTACAATGAGCAGTTCTTC. It is translated as CASSSHSGQNYNEQFF. The V gene is TRBV7-8, the J gene TRBJ2-1, with a tentative D call TRBD1 (6 bases). V lost 4 bases to trimming and J lost 3 bases, with 16 bases between them. CDR3 length: 16 amino acids. Germline CDR1 reads SGHVS; CDR2 reads FQNEAQ.

The J gene is TRBJ2-3, the V gene TRBV9, with 8 bases lining up with TRBD2. The CDR3 has 16 amino acids. V lost 4 bases, J lost 4 bases, and 11 bases stayed unmatched. The germline V gene encodes CDR1 SGDLS and CDR2 YYNGEE. CDR3 sequence (DNA): TGTGCCAGCAGCTCCCCCCGGGGGGGTGGGGCAGATACGCAGTATTTT. It is translated as CASSSPRGGGADTQYF.

V and J are TRBV27 and TRBJ2-7, with 15 bases matching TRBD2. CDR1 is MNHEY and CDR2 is SMNVEV in the germline V gene (reference sequence). With V trimmed by 3 bases and J by 5 bases, 5 bases remained unmatched. This CDR3 spans 16 amino acids. This CDR3 is CASSLRGTSGRNEQYF. In DNA form, the CDR3 reads TGTGCCAGCAGTTTGAGAGGGACTAGCGGGAGGAACGAGCAGTACTTC.

This chain joins TRBV19 and TRBJ1-5, with D unclear. The CDR3 loop spans 16 amino acids. Trimming left V 2 bases short and J 1 base short, with 12 bases between. The germline CDR1 and CDR2 sequences are LNHDA and SQIVND (reference sequence). The CDR3 is CASSIIWEESNQPQHF. The CDR3 coding sequence is TGTGCCAGTAGTATAATTTGGGAGGAGAGCAATCAGCCCCAGCATTTT. Using reference TRBV19 and TRBJ1-5 for the parts outside the CDR3, the full variable domain is DGGITQSPKYLFRKEGQNVTLSCEQNLNHDAMYWYRQDPGQGLRLIYYSQIVNDFQKGDIAEGYSVSREKKESFPLTVTSAQKNPTAFYLCASSIIWEESNQPQHFGDGTRLSIL.

This clonotype was observed many times. V gene TRBV20-1 combines with J gene TRBJ1-1; D unclear. The germline V and J ends were trimmed by 4 bases and 1 base, with 4 bases remaining between them. Germline assignment: CDR1 DFQATT and CDR2 SNEGSKA (reference sequence). The CDR3 runs to 11 residues. CDR3: CSAKGNTEAFF. DNA for the CDR3: TGCAGTGCTAAGGGGAACACTGAAGCTTTCTTT.

This clonotype has more than one count but fewer than ten. This chain joins TRBV7-2 and TRBJ2-1; tentative D call: TRBD1 (5 bases). The V end was cut by 2 bases, the J end by 5 bases, with 10 bases between. The CDR3 spans 14 residues. CDR1 is SGHTA, CDR2 FQGNSA, per germline. The CDR3 here is CASSLIRGNNEQFF. In DNA, the CDR3 is TGTGCCAGCAGCTTAATAAGGGGTAACAATGAGCAGTTCTTC.

The chain recombines TRBV20-1 with TRBJ2-1; a possible D gene is TRBD2 (6 bases). Trimming cost V 2 bases and J 2 bases, with 16 bases left between them. CDR3 size: 16 residues. Germline V gene lookup returns CDR1 DFQATT and CDR2 SNEGSKA (reference sequence). The DNA of the CDR3 is TGCAGTGCTAGACTAGTGCGGGGCAGGACCTACAATGAGCAGTTCTTC. Its protein is CSARLVRGRTYNEQFF.

This clonotype was found a few times. The chain joins TRBV2 to TRBJ2-2; D possibly corresponds to TRBD2 (5 bases). This CDR3 contains 14 residues. Germline V gene lookup returns CDR1 SNHLY and CDR2 FYNNEI. The ends were cut back, 5 bases at V and 3 bases at J, with 10 bases in the middle. The CDR3 region is CASSPRTYTGELFF. The CDR3 nucleotides are TGTGCCAGCAGTCCAAGGACTTACACCGGGGAGCTGTTTTTT.